The next 14 T cell receptor beta chains were all read from a single sample in a study of blood T cell repertoires in COVID-19. This table comes from immunoSEQ multiplex PCR, and its TCRdb copy is limited to in-frame clones, with some not included. Among 400,000 or so clones listed, around 90% were seen once. The sample was peripheral blood. These receptors were taken from a young man with COVID-19, enrolled during active disease.

This clone was found once. The genes are TRBV3-1 (or the pseudogene TRBV3-2) and TRBJ1-2; D is unresolved. The CDR3 spans 12 residues. Trimming shortened V by 8 bases and J by 4 bases, and 11 bases separated the two germline ends. CDR1 and CDR2 from the germline V gene are LGHDT and YNNKEL (reference sequence). CDR3 DNA sequence: TGTGCCAGCTATGGGCCGCCCTATGGCTACACCTTC. It codes for CASYGPPYGYTF.

This chain joins TRBV25-1 and TRBJ2-1; 9 bases map to TRBD1. The CDR3 sequence is 15 residues long. The V gene's germline CDR1 is MGHDK and CDR2 SYGVNS. Trimming at V came to 4 bases and at J to 8 bases, leaving 9 bases not matched to a gene. DNA for the CDR3: TGTGCCAGCAGTGCCCGGGACAGGGTGTTGGATGAGCAGTTCTTC. Encoded protein: CASSARDRVLDEQFF.

A single count supports this clone. The V and J genes are TRBV5-4 and TRBJ2-2, with 8 bases lining up with TRBD1. This CDR3 has 15 amino acids. Per the germline V gene, CDR1 is SGHNT and CDR2 is YYREEE (reference sequence). The trim removed 2 bases at V and 4 bases at J, leaving 4 bases unmatched. CDR3 in amino acids: CASSFRTGPTGELFF. In nucleotides, the CDR3 is TGTGCCAGCAGCTTTAGGACAGGGCCCACCGGGGAGCTGTTTTTT. The full variable domain, with the rest looked up from reference TRBV5-4 and TRBJ2-2, is ETGVTQSPTHLIKTRGQQVTLRCSSQSGHNTVSWYQQALGQGPQFIFQYYREEENGRGNFPPRFSGLQFPNYSSELNVNALELDDSALYLCASSFRTGPTGELFFGEGSRLTVL.

This rearrangement joins TRBV15 to TRBJ1-5; D is perhaps TRBD1 (6 bases). This CDR3 is built from 16 residues. CDR1 is LNHNV and CDR2 is YYDKDF in the germline V gene (reference sequence). V shed 1 base and J shed 2 bases, with 12 bases lying between them. CDR3 residues: CATSRGPGAGNQPQHF. DNA of the CDR3: TGTGCCACCAGCAGAGGCCCAGGGGCGGGCAATCAGCCCCAGCATTTT.

The chain carries TRBV2 and TRBJ2-7; 8 positions agree with TRBD2. CDR1 SNHLY and CDR2 FYNNEI come from the germline V gene. This CDR3 has 13 amino acids. The V segment lost 5 bases and the J segment 2 bases; nucleotides outside the gene matches: 2. In DNA form, the CDR3 reads TGTGCCAGCAGTAAGGGACTAGCCTACGAGCAGTACTTC. It is translated as CASSKGLAYEQYF.

This clone has just a few counts. The chain couples TRBV3-1 (or the pseudogene TRBV3-2) to TRBJ1-2; 12 nucleotides line up with TRBD1. Germline values: CDR1 LGHDT, CDR2 YNNKEL (reference sequence). The junction had 10 bases not matched to a gene; V was cut back by 6 bases and J by 8 bases. The CDR3 is 15 residues long. Here the CDR3 reads CASRPSGTGGAGYTF. The CDR3 DNA is TGTGCCAGCAGACCATCCGGGACAGGGGGCGCGGGCTACACCTTC.

The chain combines TRBV19 with TRBJ1-1, with D perhaps matching TRBD1 (5 bases). With 6 bases removed from V and 1 base from J, the gap between germline ends came to 12 bases. Germline values: CDR1 LNHDA, CDR2 SQIVND (reference sequence). The CDR3 loop spans 14 amino acids. In DNA form, the CDR3 reads TGTGCCAGTAGCGGGGGTACAGAGAACACTGAAGCTTTCTTT. This codes for CASSGGTENTEAFF.

The chain is built from TRBV14 and TRBJ1-5; no firm D call. This CDR3 contains 13 residues. From germline, CDR1 is SGHDN and CDR2 FVKESK. V was shortened by 4 bases and J by 4 bases, with 8 bases between the two germline ends. The DNA of the CDR3 is TGTGCCAGCAGCCGAGGGTGGAATCAGCCCCAGCATTTT. Protein product: CASSRGWNQPQHF.

The chain employs TRBV19 and TRBJ1-5, with D possibly being TRBD1 (5 bases). Germline V gene data show CDR1 as LNHDA and CDR2 as SQIVND (reference sequence). The length of the CDR3 is 13 residues. With 6 bases removed from V and 7 bases from J, the gap between germline ends came to 13 bases. CDR3 sequence (DNA): TGTGCCAGTAGCAACCAGGGCCGACAGCCCCAGCATTTT. As protein: CASSNQGRQPQHF.

This chain uses TRBV24-1 with TRBJ1-1, with a possible D match to TRBD1 (5 bases). V lost 3 bases, J lost 1 base, and 5 bases lay in between. The V gene's germline CDR1 is KGHDR and CDR2 SFDVKD. The CDR3 has 13 residues. DNA for the CDR3: TGTGCCACCAGTGATACAGGGAACACTGAAGCTTTCTTT. Translation: CATSDTGNTEAFF.

The chain recombines TRBV28 with TRBJ2-1; TRBD2 matches 8 bases. The CDR3 loop spans 15 amino acids. V shed 5 bases and J 6 bases; nucleotides not matched to a gene: 9. The germline gives CDR1 MDHEN, CDR2 SYDVKM. The CDR3 reads CASSPPGGAGNEQFF. The CDR3 bases are TGTGCCAGCAGTCCCCCGGGGGGGGCCGGCAATGAGCAGTTCTTC.

The chain is built from TRBV5-1 and TRBJ2-7; 8 positions match TRBD2. This CDR3 has 15 amino acids. Germline lookup yields CDR1 SGHRS and CDR2 YFSETQ. With 2 bases clipped from V and 0 bases from J, the junction kept 4 bases outside the gene matches. The CDR3 nucleotides are TGCGCCAGCAGCTTCGTAGCGGGGAGCTCCTACGAGCAGTACTTC. It translates to CASSFVAGSSYEQYF. The full variable domain, in which reference TRBV5-1 and TRBJ2-7 provide the parts outside the CDR3, is KAGVTQTPRYLIKTRGQQVTLSCSPISGHRSVSWYQQTPGQGLQFLFEYFSETQRNKGNFPGRFSGRQFSNSRSEMNVSTLELGDSALYLCASSFVAGSSYEQYFGPGTRLTVT.

The genes are TRBV6-6 and TRBJ2-7; 11 bases agree with TRBD1. This CDR3 comprises 15 residues. The germline V gene encodes CDR1 MNHNY and CDR2 SVGAGI (reference sequence). The V and J ends lost 5 bases and 7 bases, in that order; junction bases with no gene match: 10. The CDR3 DNA reads TGTGCCAGCAGTCTCCGGGACAGGGGGGCGGGGGAGCAGTACTTC. This sequence encodes CASSLRDRGAGEQYF.

V and J are TRBV4-1 and TRBJ2-1, with D hard to call. V gave up 2 bases and J gave up 5 bases, with 7 bases separating them. The CDR3 covers 13 residues. Germline lookup yields CDR1 MGHRA and CDR2 YSYEKL. CDR3 in DNA: TGCGCCAGCAGCCAAACGTCTAACAATGAGCAGTTCTTC. This codes for CASSQTSNNEQFF.